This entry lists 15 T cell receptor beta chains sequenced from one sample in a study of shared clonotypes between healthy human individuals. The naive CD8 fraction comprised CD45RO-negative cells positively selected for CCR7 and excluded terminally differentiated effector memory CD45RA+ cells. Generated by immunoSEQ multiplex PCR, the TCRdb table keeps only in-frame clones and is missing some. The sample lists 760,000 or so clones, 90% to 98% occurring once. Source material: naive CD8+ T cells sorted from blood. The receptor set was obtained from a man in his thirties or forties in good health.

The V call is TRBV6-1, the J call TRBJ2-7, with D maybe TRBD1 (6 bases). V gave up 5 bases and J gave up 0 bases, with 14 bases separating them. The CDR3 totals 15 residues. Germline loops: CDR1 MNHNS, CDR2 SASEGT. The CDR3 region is CASSNRQASSYEQYF. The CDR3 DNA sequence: TGTGCCAGCAGTAACCGACAGGCGAGCTCCTACGAGCAGTACTTC.

This chain's CDR3 is CTDHEQFF. The CDR3 DNA sequence: TGCACCGACCATGAGCAGTTCTTC. The rearrangement joins TRBV29-1 to TRBJ2-1, with unresolved D. CDR3 size: 8 residues. The germline V gene has CDR1 SQVTM and CDR2 ANQGSEA.

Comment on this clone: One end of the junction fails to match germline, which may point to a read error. In nucleotides, the CDR3 is TGTGCCAGCAGTGGAGGGTGGCTGGAGGACATGTGCTTC. Protein sequence: CASSGGWLEDMCF. The gene calls are TRBV6-5 and TRBJ2-7, with D perhaps matching TRBD2 (6 bases). The germline CDR1 and CDR2 sequences are MNHEY and SVGAGI. This CDR3 has 13 amino acids.

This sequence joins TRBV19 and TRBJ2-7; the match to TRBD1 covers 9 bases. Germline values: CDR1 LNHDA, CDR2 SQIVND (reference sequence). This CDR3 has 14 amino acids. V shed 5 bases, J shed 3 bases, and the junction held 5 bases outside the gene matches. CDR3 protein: CASSRRDRDYEQYF. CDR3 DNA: TGTGCCAGTAGTCGCCGGGACAGGGACTACGAGCAGTACTTC.

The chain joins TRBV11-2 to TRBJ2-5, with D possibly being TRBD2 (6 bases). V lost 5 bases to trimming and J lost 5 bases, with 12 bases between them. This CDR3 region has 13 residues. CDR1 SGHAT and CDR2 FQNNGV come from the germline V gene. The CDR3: CASSPWAGETQYF. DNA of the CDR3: TGTGCCAGCAGCCCATGGGCGGGGGAGACCCAGTACTTC.

The CDR3 sequence is CASSTGLLGYTF. The CDR3 DNA is TGTGCCAGTAGCACGGGGTTGCTTGGCTACACCTTC. The chain employs TRBV19 and TRBJ1-2; no clear D. Germline-derived CDR1 and CDR2 are LNHDA and SQIVND (reference sequence). The CDR3 contains 12 residues. V was pared by 6 bases and J by 7 bases, with 12 bases between. Using reference TRBV19 and TRBJ1-2 for the parts outside the CDR3, the full variable domain is DGGITQSPKYLFRKEGQNVTLSCEQNLNHDAMYWYRQDPGQGLRLIYYSQIVNDFQKGDIAEGYSVSREKKESFPLTVTSAQKNPTAFYLCASSTGLLGYTFGSGTRLTVV.

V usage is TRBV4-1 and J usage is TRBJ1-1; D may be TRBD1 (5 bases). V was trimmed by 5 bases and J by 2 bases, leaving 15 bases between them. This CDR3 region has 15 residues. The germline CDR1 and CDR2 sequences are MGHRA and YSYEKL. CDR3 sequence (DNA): TGCGCCAGCAGCTACCGGGGCCCCTCCAACACTGAAGCTTTCTTT. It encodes CASSYRGPSNTEAFF.

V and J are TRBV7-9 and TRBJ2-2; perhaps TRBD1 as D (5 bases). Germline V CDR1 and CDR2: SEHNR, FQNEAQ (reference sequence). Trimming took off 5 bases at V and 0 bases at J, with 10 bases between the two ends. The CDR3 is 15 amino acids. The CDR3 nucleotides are TGTGCCAGCAGCAGCAGGGAAACGAACACCGGGGAGCTGTTTTTT. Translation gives CASSSRETNTGELFF.

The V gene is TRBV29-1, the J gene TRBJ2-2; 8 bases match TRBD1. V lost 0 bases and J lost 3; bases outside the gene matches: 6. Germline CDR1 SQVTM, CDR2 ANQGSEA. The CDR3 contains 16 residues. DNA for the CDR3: TGCAGCGTTGAAGAAATAAGACAGGGGTACACCGGGGAGCTGTTTTTT. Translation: CSVEEIRQGYTGELFF.

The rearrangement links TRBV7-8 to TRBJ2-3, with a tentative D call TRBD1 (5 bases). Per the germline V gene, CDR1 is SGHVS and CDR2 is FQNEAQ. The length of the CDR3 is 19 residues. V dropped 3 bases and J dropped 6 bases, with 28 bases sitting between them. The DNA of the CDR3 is TGTGCCAGCAGCTTCCCGGCACAGGAAAGGAATTACGGGTCTGATACGCAGTATTTT. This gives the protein CASSFPAQERNYGSDTQYF.

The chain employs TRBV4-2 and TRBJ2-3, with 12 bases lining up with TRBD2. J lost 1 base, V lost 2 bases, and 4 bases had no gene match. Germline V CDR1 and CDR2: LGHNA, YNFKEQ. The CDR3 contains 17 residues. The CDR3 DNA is TGTGCCAGCAGCCAAAGACTAGCGGGAGATCGCACAGATACGCAGTATTTT. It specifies CASSQRLAGDRTDTQYF.

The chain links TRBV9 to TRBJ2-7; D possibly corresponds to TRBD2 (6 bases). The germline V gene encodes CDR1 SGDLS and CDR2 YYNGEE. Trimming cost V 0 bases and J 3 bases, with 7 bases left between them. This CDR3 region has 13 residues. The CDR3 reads CASSVGDFYEQYF. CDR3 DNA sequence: TGTGCCAGCAGCGTAGGGGACTTCTACGAGCAGTACTTC.

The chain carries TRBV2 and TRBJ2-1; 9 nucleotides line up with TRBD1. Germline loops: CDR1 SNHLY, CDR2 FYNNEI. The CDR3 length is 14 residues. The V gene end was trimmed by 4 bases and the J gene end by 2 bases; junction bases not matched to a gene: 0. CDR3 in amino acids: CASSGQGAYNEQFF. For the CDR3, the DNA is TGTGCCAGCAGTGGACAGGGGGCCTACAATGAGCAGTTCTTC.

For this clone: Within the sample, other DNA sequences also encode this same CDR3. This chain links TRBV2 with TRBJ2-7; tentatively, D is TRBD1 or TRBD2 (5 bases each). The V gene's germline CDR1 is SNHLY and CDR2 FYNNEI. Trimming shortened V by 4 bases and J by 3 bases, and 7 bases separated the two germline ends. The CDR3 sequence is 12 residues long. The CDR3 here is CASSGGVYEQYF. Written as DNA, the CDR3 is TGTGCCAGCAGTGGAGGGGTCTACGAGCAGTACTTC.

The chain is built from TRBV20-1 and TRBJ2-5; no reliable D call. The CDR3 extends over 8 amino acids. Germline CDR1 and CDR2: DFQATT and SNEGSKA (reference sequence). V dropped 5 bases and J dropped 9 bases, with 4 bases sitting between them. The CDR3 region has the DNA TGCAGTGCTGGGCCCCAGTACTTC. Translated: CSAGPQYF.